Shown below are 17 T cell receptor beta chains from a single sample sequenced in a study of blood T cells in healthy people across ages (dated by TCRdb to the mid-2010s). The library relied on 5' RACE. Reads for this sample came from an Illumina HiSeq 2500. A second 7 to 11 cycle PCR used a sample-barcoded 5' primer and a J-beta primer mix. The raw public data were reprocessed by TCRdb itself: fastp quality trimming at Q25, MiXCR clonotype calling, in-frame beta chains only. CDR3 protein duplicates are merged, each entry listing the most common genes and DNA. The sample table holds about 780,000 distinct CDR3 sequences, of which under 30% were seen once. Roughly 3.1% of the sample belongs to the ten largest clones. These same records also appear under a second study, on T cells of mothers and their children.

Sequencing was done on a sample of blood. These receptors all stem from a boy between 10 and 17 years old in good health.

The genes are TRBV20-1 and TRBJ2-1; tentatively, D is TRBD2 (6 bases). V was shortened by 6 bases and J by 6 bases, with 24 bases between the two germline ends. This CDR3 contains 16 residues. Germline V gene sequence: CDR1 DFQATT, CDR2 SNEGSKA (reference sequence). The CDR3, as DNA: TGCAGTGCCCCCCCGCAGTGGGGACTGGGGCTCAATGAGCAGTTCTTC. The encoded protein is CSAPPQWGLGLNEQFF.

This clonotype showed up just a few times. This chain joins TRBV15 and TRBJ2-1; TRBD2 aligns across 11 bases. There are 14 residues in the CDR3. J was trimmed by 6 bases and V by 5 bases; bases with no gene match: 3. From germline, CDR1 is LNHNV and CDR2 YYDKDF (reference sequence). CDR3 in DNA: TGTGCCACCAGCTCCGGGACTAGCGGCAATGAGCAGTTCTTC. This gives the protein CATSSGTSGNEQFF.

The chain links TRBV6-5 to TRBJ2-6, with D maybe TRBD2 (7 bases). From germline, CDR1 is MNHEY and CDR2 SVGAGI. The CDR3 covers 15 residues. V lost 11 bases to trimming and J lost 1 base, with 15 bases between them. Here the CDR3 reads CAAGAGSSGANVLTF. CDR3 in DNA: TGTGCCGCGGGGGCGGGGTCTTCTGGGGCCAACGTCCTGACTTTC.

This chain links TRBV6-1 with TRBJ2-1; 8 nucleotides match TRBD2. The CDR3 sequence is 14 residues long. Trimming took 6 bases from V and 9 from J; bases not matched to a gene: 10. Per the germline V gene, CDR1 is MNHNS and CDR2 is SASEGT. CDR3 protein: CASSLAGRLGEQFF. The CDR3 bases are TGTGCCAGCAGCCTAGCGGGCCGCCTAGGTGAGCAGTTCTTC.

This clonotype was seen only a few times. V is TRBV6-1 and J is TRBJ2-5, with TRBD2 identical over 11 bases. V dropped 7 bases and J dropped 4; count of bases not matched to a gene: 11. CDR1 is MNHNS, CDR2 SASEGT, per germline. This CDR3 is built from 16 residues. CDR3 sequence reads: CASTVSGGAYGETQYF. Here the CDR3 DNA reads TGTGCCAGCACCGTTAGCGGGGGGGCCTATGGAGAGACCCAGTACTTC.

This clonotype was picked up a small number of times. The gene calls are TRBV10-3 and TRBJ2-1; possibly TRBD2 for D (5 bases). The V gene lost 4 bases and the J gene lost 0 bases, with 16 bases spanning the gap. The CDR3 totals 17 residues. Germline V gives CDR1 ENHRY, CDR2 SYGVKD. CDR3 sequence reads: CAISAPSTGSSYNEQFF. CDR3 in DNA: TGTGCCATCAGTGCCCCCTCGACGGGGAGCTCCTACAATGAGCAGTTCTTC.

This clonotype was found a few times. The chain recombines TRBV7-6 with TRBJ2-5; 10 nucleotides match TRBD1. Near its end, the DNA agrees better with TRBJ2-7, so the J call may be wrong. The CDR3 is 19 amino acids. CDR1 is SGHVS and CDR2 is FNYEAQ in the germline V gene. CDR3 loop: CASSLIGWRGDRGMDEQYF. In DNA form, the CDR3 reads TGTGCCAGCAGCTTAATAGGGTGGCGGGGGGACAGGGGAATGGACGAGCAGTACTTC.

V is TRBV28 and J is TRBJ2-7; 8 bases are a match to TRBD1. Germline lookup yields CDR1 MDHEN and CDR2 SYDVKM. The CDR3 consists of 14 residues. V lost 6 bases and J lost 3; bases outside the gene matches: 7. In DNA form, the CDR3 reads TGTGCCAGCAGCGGGACAGGACCCCTCTACGAGCAGTACTTC. This encodes CASSGTGPLYEQYF.

This clonotype was picked up a small number of times. The chain has TRBV12-5 and TRBJ2-5, with D maybe TRBD2 (6 bases). The V end was cut by 2 bases, the J end by 0 bases, with 16 bases between. Germline V gene data show CDR1 as LGHNT and CDR2 as FRNRAP. The CDR3 is 17 residues long. The CDR3 protein is CASGLHLTEGYQETQYF. CDR3 nucleotides: TGTGCTAGTGGTTTGCACCTCACGGAGGGATACCAAGAGACCCAGTACTTC.

This clonotype has a handful of counts. The chain recombines TRBV28 with TRBJ1-5; D is undetermined. The CDR3 has 14 amino acids. Germline V gene lookup returns CDR1 MDHEN and CDR2 SYDVKM. Between the trimmed V and J ends, which lost 10 bases and 5 bases, there was a span of 18 bases. CDR3 coding DNA: TGTGCCACCCAAACGGCGGGCGGTTATCAGCCCCAGCATTTT. Its protein product is CATQTAGGYQPQHF. Variable domain in full (rest from reference TRBV28 and TRBJ1-5): DVKVTQSSRYLVKRTGEKVFLECVQDMDHENMFWYRQDPGLGLRLIYFSYDVKMKEKGDIPEGYSVSREKKERFSLILESASTNQTSMYLCATQTAGGYQPQHFGDGTRLSIL.

Many counts were recorded for this clonotype. V usage is TRBV5-1 and J usage is TRBJ1-4, with TRBD1 matching 7 bases. Germline-derived CDR1 and CDR2 are SGHRS and YFSETQ. The CDR3 sequence is 14 residues long. V lost 3 bases, J lost 3 bases, and 2 bases stayed unmatched. The CDR3, as DNA: TGCGCCAGCAGCTCGGGACAGTCTAATGAAAAACTGTTTTTT. The encoded protein is CASSSGQSNEKLFF.

The CDR3 DNA sequence: TGTGCCAGCAGCTTAGTTAGGGCGAACACCGGGGAGCTGTTTTTT. It specifies CASSLVRANTGELFF. The rearrangement uses TRBV13 and TRBJ2-2; D unresolved. Per the germline V gene, CDR1 is PRHDT and CDR2 is FYEKMQ (reference sequence). With 1 base removed from V and 0 bases from J, the gap between germline ends came to 6 bases. The CDR3 loop spans 15 amino acids.

V gene TRBV11-2 combines with J gene TRBJ2-1; 12 bases agree with TRBD2. Germline-derived CDR1 and CDR2 are SGHAT and FQNNGV. The CDR3 runs to 16 residues. V was clipped by 5 bases and J by 4 bases; unmatched bases: 6. This chain's CDR3 is CASSRRTSGMYNEQFF. The CDR3 DNA reads as TGTGCCAGCAGCCGGCGGACTAGCGGGATGTACAATGAGCAGTTCTTC.

The chain joins TRBV7-9 to TRBJ2-2; 11 nucleotides match TRBD1. The CDR3 is 15 amino acids. Germline CDR1 is SEHNR and CDR2 is FQNEAQ (reference sequence). V shed 4 bases and J 4 bases; nucleotides not matched to a gene: 2. The CDR3 spells CASSSGTGGTGELFF. For the CDR3, the DNA is TGTGCCAGCAGCTCCGGGACAGGGGGCACCGGGGAGCTGTTTTTT.

This clonotype showed up just a few times. The chain joins TRBV12-3 or TRBV12-4 to TRBJ2-2, with D possibly matching TRBD2 (6 bases). V gave up 2 bases and J gave up 0 bases, with 7 bases separating them. This CDR3 region has 15 residues. CDR3 amino acids: CASSLPGANTGELFF. The DNA for the CDR3 is TGTGCCAGCAGTTTACCGGGGGCGAACACCGGGGAGCTGTTTTTT.

This rearrangement joins TRBV29-1 to TRBJ1-2; TRBD1 agrees at 8 bases. V shed 2 bases and J 2 bases; nucleotides not matched to a gene: 16. The CDR3 is 18 amino acids. The V gene's germline CDR1 is SQVTM and CDR2 ANQGSEA. The CDR3 protein is CSVERNRGSPGRNYGYTF. The DNA for the CDR3 is TGCAGCGTTGAACGAAACAGGGGGAGTCCTGGCCGGAACTATGGCTACACCTTC.

The chain uses TRBV5-6 and TRBJ2-5; D may be TRBD1 or TRBD2 (5 bases each). The CDR3 totals 13 residues. With 3 bases removed from V and 5 bases from J, the gap between germline ends came to 11 bases. CDR1 SGHDT and CDR2 YYEEEE come from the germline V gene. DNA of the CDR3: TGTGCCAGCAGCTGGGGGAGTAAGGAGACCCAGTACTTC. This gives the protein CASSWGSKETQYF.